The T cell receptor (beta chain) described here comes from a study of blood T cell repertoires in COVID-19. Trimming stripped 1 base from V and 3 bases from J, with 14 bases between. The germline gives CDR1 MGHRA, CDR2 YSYEKL. This CDR3 comprises 16 residues. In the original workflow: Estimation of nucleated cell counts was performed using reference gene primer amplification. Method: immunoSEQ multiplex PCR; TCRdb's copy keeps in-frame clones and lacks some. The V and J calls and the clone size are those of that table, but D and trimming were determined from the DNA. This table has about 130,000 clones, about four fifths appearing once. Participant age was roughly 18 to 95 years, and participants resided in about two dozen US areas. Donors were grouped by their self-reported clinical history. Cohort 3 donors were reported recovered after two negative PCRs, clearance, or symptom resolution.

The sequenced sample consisted of PBMCs or T cells enriched from blood (not recorded which). The chain carries TRBV4-1 and TRBJ2-3, with D possibly matching TRBD2 (6 bases). The sequence was obtained from a man aged 30-40 years who had recovered from COVID-19. DNA for the CDR3: TGCGCCAGCAGCCAAGGATCTGGGGGGAAAACAGATACGCAGTATTTT. Its protein product is CASSQGSGGKTDTQYF.